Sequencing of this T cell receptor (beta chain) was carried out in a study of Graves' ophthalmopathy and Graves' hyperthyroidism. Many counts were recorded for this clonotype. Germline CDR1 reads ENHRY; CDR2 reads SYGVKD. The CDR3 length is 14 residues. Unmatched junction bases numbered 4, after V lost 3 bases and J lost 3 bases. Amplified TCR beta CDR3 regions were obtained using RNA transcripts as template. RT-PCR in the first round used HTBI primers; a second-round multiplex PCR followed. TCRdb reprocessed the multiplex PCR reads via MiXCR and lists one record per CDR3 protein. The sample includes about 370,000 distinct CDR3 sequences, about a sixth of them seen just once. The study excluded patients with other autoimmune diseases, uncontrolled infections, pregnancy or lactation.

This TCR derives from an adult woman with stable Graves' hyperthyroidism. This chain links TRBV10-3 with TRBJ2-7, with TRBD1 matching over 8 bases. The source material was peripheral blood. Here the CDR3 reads CAISDRDRIYEQYF. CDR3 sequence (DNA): TGTGCCATCAGTGACCGGGACAGGATCTACGAGCAGTACTTC.